A single sample is the source of the 8 T cell receptor beta chains below, sequenced in a study of molecular identifiers for immune sequencing clone quantification. TCRdb re-analysed the PCR reads in MiXCR, keeping a single row per CDR3 protein. The table shows fewer than 350,000 distinct CDR3 sequences, with about a fifth occurring only once. Sequencing was done on a sample of naive CD8+ T cells from blood, with Jurkat cell RNA spiked in. Documented subset: FACS-sorted CD8+CD4-CCR7+CD45RA+ naive T cells. The receptors shown here come from a human donor in good health. Some libraries in this study had Jurkat cell RNA spiked in.

To note about this clonotype: This may arise from a read error, as a much more abundant clone is one base away. The chain joins TRBV5-3 to TRBJ1-4; a possible D gene is TRBD1 (6 bases). TRBV5-3 is reported as an ORF; its role is uncertain. The CDR3 consists of 15 residues. V lost 8 bases and J 5 bases, leaving 19 bases between the germline ends. CDR3: CASSHRDKGNEKLFF. The CDR3, as DNA: TGTGCCAGCAGCCACCGGGACAAGGGGAATGAAAAACTGTTTTTT.

The genes are TRBV4-1 and TRBJ2-5; possible D gene TRBD1, 6 bases. This CDR3 is built from 15 residues. Looked up from germline, CDR1 is MGHRA and CDR2 is YSYEKL. V shed 0 bases and J shed 5 bases, with 13 bases lying between them. The DNA for the CDR3 is TGCGCCAGCAGCCAAGAGCCAGGGGTCGGGGAGACCCAGTACTTC. This codes for CASSQEPGVGETQYF.

This clonotype showed up just a few times. The CDR3 reads CASSQDAPRDYLMNEQFF. Here the CDR3 DNA reads TGTGCCAGCAGCCAAGATGCACCCCGGGACTACCTTATGAATGAGCAGTTCTTC. The V gene is TRBV3-1, the J gene TRBJ2-1; 7 nucleotides line up with TRBD2. Germline values: CDR1 LGHDT, CDR2 YNNKEL (reference sequence). CDR3 size: 18 residues. V gave up 0 bases and J gave up 7 bases; unmatched junction bases: 15.

This clonotype was picked up many times. V usage is TRBV20-1 and J usage is TRBJ1-1, with TRBD1 matching over 7 bases. Trimming took 4 bases from V and 4 from J; bases not matched to a gene: 9. Germline V gene sequence: CDR1 DFQATT, CDR2 SNEGSKA (reference sequence). The CDR3 contains 14 residues. CDR3 bases: TGCAGTGCTACCTCAAGACAGGGCCTCACTGAAGCTTTCTTT. Translation: CSATSRQGLTEAFF.

The chain combines TRBV4-3 with TRBJ2-1; D call uncertain. Trimming left V 1 base short and J 2 bases short, with 9 bases between. Germline CDR1 is LGHNA and CDR2 is YSLEER. This CDR3 comprises 15 residues. The CDR3 sequence: CASSQVLGPYNEQFF. The CDR3 nucleotides are TGCGCCAGCAGCCAAGTCCTTGGGCCCTACAATGAGCAGTTCTTC.

The table lists this clonotype with a few counts. The J gene is TRBJ2-7, the V gene TRBV6-5; 8 bases align to TRBD1. This CDR3 has 15 amino acids. The V gene's germline CDR1 is MNHEY and CDR2 SVGAGI. V trimming: 5 bases; J trimming: 7 bases; junction bases outside the gene matches: 13. CDR3 residues: CASSRSDRALEEQYF. CDR3 nucleotide sequence: TGTGCCAGCAGTCGTTCGGACAGGGCCCTTGAGGAGCAGTACTTC.

This clonotype was seen only a few times. J is TRBJ2-1 and V is TRBV11-1, with TRBD1 matching 12 bases. Unmatched junction bases numbered 7, after V lost 5 bases and J lost 8 bases. The CDR3 runs to 15 residues. The germline gives CDR1 SGHAT, CDR2 FQDESV (reference sequence). The CDR3 DNA reads TGTGCCAGCAGCCACGGGACAGGGGGCTCCCATGAGCAGTTCTTC. Translated: CASSHGTGGSHEQFF.

Comment on this clonotype: It may be a read error: a sequence one base away is much more abundant. The chain links TRBV5-6 to TRBJ1-1; D ambiguous. The CDR3 extends over 14 amino acids. CDR1 is SGHDT, CDR2 YYEEEE, per germline. The CDR3 protein is CASSFWGSYTEASF. CDR3 coding DNA: TGTGCCAGCAGCTTTTGGGGTTCGTATACTGAAGCTTCCTTT.